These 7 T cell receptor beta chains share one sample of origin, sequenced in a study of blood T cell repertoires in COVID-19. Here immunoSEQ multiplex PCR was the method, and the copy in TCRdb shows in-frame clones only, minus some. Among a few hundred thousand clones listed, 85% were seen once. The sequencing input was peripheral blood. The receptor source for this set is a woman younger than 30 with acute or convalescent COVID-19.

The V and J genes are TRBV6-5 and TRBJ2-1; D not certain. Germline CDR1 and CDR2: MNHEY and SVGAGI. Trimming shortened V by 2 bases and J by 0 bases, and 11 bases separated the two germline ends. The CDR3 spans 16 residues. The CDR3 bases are TGTGCCAGCAGTTACGGTGCCGCGAGCTCCTACAATGAGCAGTTCTTC. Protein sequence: CASSYGAASSYNEQFF.

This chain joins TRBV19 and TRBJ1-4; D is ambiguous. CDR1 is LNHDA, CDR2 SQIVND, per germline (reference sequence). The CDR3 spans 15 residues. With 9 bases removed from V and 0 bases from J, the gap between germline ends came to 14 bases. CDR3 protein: CASRANDATNEKLFF. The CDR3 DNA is TGTGCCAGCCGAGCCAATGATGCAACTAATGAAAAACTGTTTTTT. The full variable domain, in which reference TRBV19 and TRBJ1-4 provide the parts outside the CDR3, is DGGITQSPKYLFRKEGQNVTLSCEQNLNHDAMYWYRQDPGQGLRLIYYSQIVNDFQKGDIAEGYSVSREKKESFPLTVTSAQKNPTAFYLCASRANDATNEKLFFGSGTQLSVL.

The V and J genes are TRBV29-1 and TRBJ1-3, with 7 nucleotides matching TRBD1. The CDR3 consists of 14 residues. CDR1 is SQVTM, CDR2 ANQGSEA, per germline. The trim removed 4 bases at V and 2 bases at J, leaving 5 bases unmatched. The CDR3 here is CSVGQGGAGNTIYF. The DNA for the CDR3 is TGCAGCGTTGGCCAGGGGGGAGCTGGAAACACCATATATTTT.

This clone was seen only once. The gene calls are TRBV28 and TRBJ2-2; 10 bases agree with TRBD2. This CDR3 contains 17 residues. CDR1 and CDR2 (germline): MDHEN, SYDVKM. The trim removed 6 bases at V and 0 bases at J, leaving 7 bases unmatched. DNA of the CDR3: TGTGCCAGCAGCCAACTAGCGGGATTAACGAACACCGGGGAGCTGTTTTTT. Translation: CASSQLAGLTNTGELFF. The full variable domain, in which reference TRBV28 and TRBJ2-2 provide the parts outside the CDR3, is DVKVTQSSRYLVKRTGEKVFLECVQDMDHENMFWYRQDPGLGLRLIYFSYDVKMKEKGDIPEGYSVSREKKERFSLILESASTNQTSMYLCASSQLAGLTNTGELFFGEGSRLTVL.

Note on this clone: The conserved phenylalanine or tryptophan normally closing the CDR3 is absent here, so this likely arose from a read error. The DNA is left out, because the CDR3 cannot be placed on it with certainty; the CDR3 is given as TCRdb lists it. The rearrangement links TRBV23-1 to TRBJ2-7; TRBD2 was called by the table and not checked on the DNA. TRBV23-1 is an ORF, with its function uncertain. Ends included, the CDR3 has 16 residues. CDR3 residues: CASSQSSGDRDSLAAS.

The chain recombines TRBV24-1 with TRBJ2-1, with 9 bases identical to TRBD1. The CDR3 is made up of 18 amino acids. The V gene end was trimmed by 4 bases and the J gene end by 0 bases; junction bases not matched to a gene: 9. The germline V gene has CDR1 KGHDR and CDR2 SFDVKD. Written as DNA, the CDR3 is TGTGCCACCAGTGACCATGGGACAGGGAGAGGCTCCTACAATGAGCAGTTCTTC. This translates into CATSDHGTGRGSYNEQFF.

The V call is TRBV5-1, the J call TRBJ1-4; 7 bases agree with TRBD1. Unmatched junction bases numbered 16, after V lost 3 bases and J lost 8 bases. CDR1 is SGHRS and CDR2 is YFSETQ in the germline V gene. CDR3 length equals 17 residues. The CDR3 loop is CASSSGGTVFNGEKLFF. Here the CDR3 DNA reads TGCGCCAGCAGCTCAGGGGGGACAGTGTTCAATGGGGAAAAACTGTTTTTT. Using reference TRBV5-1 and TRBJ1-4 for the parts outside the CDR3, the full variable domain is KAGVTQTPRYLIKTRGQQVTLSCSPISGHRSVSWYQQTPGQGLQFLFEYFSETQRNKGNFPGRFSGRQFSNSRSEMNVSTLELGDSALYLCASSSGGTVFNGEKLFFGSGTQLSVL.